The entry below describes one T cell receptor (beta chain). The antigen is unknown. The sample originates from a study of T cell responses to AZD1222 COVID-19 vaccine. General study points: Per reports, nearly half of all spike-specific TCRs target regions that are unmutated in variants. Clonal diversity was possibly underestimated, and the donors were mostly white British, with more females.

The table came from immunoSEQ multiplex PCR; TCRdb's copy has only in-frame clones and leaves some out. Counted here are some 110,000 clones, roughly 87% occurring once; the ten biggest clones make up around 5.1%. Germline loops: CDR1 MNHEY, CDR2 SVGEGT. The CDR3 spans 16 residues. J was trimmed by 8 bases and V by 5 bases; bases with no gene match: 14. The TCR comes from an adult in good health. Sequenced here: peripheral blood, sampled on day 0 of AZD1222 vaccination. The genes are TRBV6-2 or TRBV6-3 and TRBJ2-2; 7 bases fit TRBD2. The CDR3 bases are TGTGCCAGCAGTCCCCGGGGGGAATGGACTACAGGGGAGCTGTTTTTT. Amino acids: CASSPRGEWTTGELFF.